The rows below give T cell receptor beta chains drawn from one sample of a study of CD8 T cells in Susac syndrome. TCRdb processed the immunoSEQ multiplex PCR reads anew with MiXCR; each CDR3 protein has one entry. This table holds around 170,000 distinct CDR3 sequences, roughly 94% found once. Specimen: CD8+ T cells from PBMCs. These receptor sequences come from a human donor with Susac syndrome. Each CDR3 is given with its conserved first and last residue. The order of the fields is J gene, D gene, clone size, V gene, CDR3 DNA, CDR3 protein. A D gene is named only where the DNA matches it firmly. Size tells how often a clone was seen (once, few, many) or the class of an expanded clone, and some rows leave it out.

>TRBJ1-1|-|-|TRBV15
TGTGCCACCAGCAGTAGGACAGTGAACACTGAAGCTTTCTTT
CATSSRTVNTEAFF
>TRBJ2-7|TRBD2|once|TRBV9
TGTGCCAGCAGCGTCTCGGGACTAGCGGGAGTTTACGAGCAGTACTTC
CASSVSGLAGVYEQYF
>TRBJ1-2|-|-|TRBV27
TGTGCCAGCAGCCCCCGAGGAAACTATGGCTACACCTTC
CASSPRGNYGYTF
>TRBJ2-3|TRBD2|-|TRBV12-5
TGTGCTAGTGGTCTAGCGGGGGCTTCCACAGATACGCAGTATTTT
CASGLAGASTDTQYF
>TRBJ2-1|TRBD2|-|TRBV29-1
TGCAGCGTTAGGACTAGCGGGAGGAATGAGCAGTTCTTC
CSVRTSGRNEQFF
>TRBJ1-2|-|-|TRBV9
TGTGCCAGCAGCTTTCGGGGGGTTGACTATGGCTACACCTTC
CASSFRGVDYGYTF
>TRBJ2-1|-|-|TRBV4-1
TGCGCCAGCAGCCAATGGACAGCGTACAATGAGCAGTTCTTC
CASSQWTAYNEQFF
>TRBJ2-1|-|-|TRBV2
TGTGCCAGCAGCAACGCCAGATACAATGAGCAGTTCTTC
CASSNARYNEQFF
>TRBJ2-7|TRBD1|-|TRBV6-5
TGTGCCAGCAGTATCCGACAGGGGTACGAGCAGTACTTC
CASSIRQGYEQYF
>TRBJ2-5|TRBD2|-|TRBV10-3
TGTGCCATCAGTGGTTTGTCTAGCGGGAAAGAGACCCAGTACTTC
CAISGLSSGKETQYF
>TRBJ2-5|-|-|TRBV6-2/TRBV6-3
TGTGCCAGCAGCGGGCGCACAGCGTACCAAGAGACCCAGTACTTC
CASSGRTAYQETQYF
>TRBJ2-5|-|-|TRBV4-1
TGCGCCAGCAGCCAAGATCAGGGTAGCGGATTCCAAGAGACCCAGTACTTC
CASSQDQGSGFQETQYF
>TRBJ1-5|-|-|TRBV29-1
TGCAGCGTTGCGCCCGGATATGGTCAGCCCCAGCATTTT
CSVAPGYGQPQHF